A single sample is the source of the 21 T cell receptor beta chains below, sequenced in a study of blood T cell repertoires in COVID-19 (dated by TCRdb to between 2020 and 2021). The protocol used for the library was the immunoSEQ multiplex PCR assay. TCRdb mirrors the immuneACCESS table, restricted to in-frame sequences. Some clones are absent from its copies; in checked studies, under half trace to an unresolved V gene, and the reason for the others is unknown. The table for this sample lists 170,000 or so clones; 80% to 90% of them were counted only once. The leading ten clones occupy approximately 2% of the sample. The sequenced material came from peripheral blood. The receptors here all came from a man younger than 30 who had recovered from COVID-19.

The chain couples TRBV6-5 to TRBJ1-1, with D possibly being TRBD1 (5 bases). The ends were cut back, 5 bases at V and 6 bases at J, with 19 bases in the middle. The germline V gene encodes CDR1 MNHEY and CDR2 SVGAGI. The CDR3 length is 15 residues. The CDR3 loop reads CASSLARGRRSEAFF. As DNA, the CDR3 is TGTGCCAGCAGTCTAGCGCGGGGGAGGAGGTCTGAAGCTTTCTTT.

CDR3 nucleotides: TGTGCCAGCAGCTTTAGCTCAAAGGAGACCCAGTACTTC. As protein: CASSFSSKETQYF. This chain links TRBV11-3 with TRBJ2-5, with D unresolved. Germline V gene sequence: CDR1 SGHNT, CDR2 YENEEA. The CDR3 runs 13 residues. With 3 bases removed from V and 5 bases from J, the gap between germline ends came to 10 bases.

The rearrangement links TRBV6-5 to TRBJ1-2; 10 bases match TRBD1. CDR1 is MNHEY, CDR2 SVGAGI, per germline. The CDR3 is made up of 14 amino acids. After removal of 5 bases from V and 4 bases from J, the junction contained 4 bases not matched to a gene. CDR3 sequence reads: CASSHRDRGYGYTF. The CDR3 region has the DNA TGTGCCAGCAGTCACCGGGACAGGGGCTATGGCTACACCTTC.

The chain joins TRBV25-1 to TRBJ2-3; D is perhaps TRBD2 (6 bases). V was cut by 3 bases and J by 6 bases, with 16 bases left in between. CDR1 and CDR2 (germline): MGHDK, SYGVNS. This CDR3 has 15 residues. In nucleotides, the CDR3 is TGTGCCAGCAGTGATTTCGGCGGGACCTCGGATACGCAGTATTTT. Its translation: CASSDFGGTSDTQYF.

This sequence joins TRBV7-8 and TRBJ2-7, with TRBD1 identical over 9 bases. After removal of 4 bases from V and 5 bases from J, the junction contained 3 bases not matched to a gene. The germline CDR1 and CDR2 sequences are SGHVS and FQNEAQ. This CDR3 has 13 residues. CDR3 sequence reads: CASSWTGVDEQYF. The CDR3 nucleotides are TGTGCCAGCAGCTGGACAGGGGTCGACGAGCAGTACTTC.

The rearrangement links TRBV11-2 to TRBJ2-2; the D gene is possibly TRBD1 (5 bases). Trimming took off 5 bases at V and 7 bases at J, with 20 bases between the two ends. The CDR3 contains 16 residues. Per the germline V gene, CDR1 is SGHAT and CDR2 is FQNNGV. The CDR3 region has the DNA TGTGCCAGCAGCAGAGACAGTGGGAAGGCTGTCGGGGAGCTGTTTTTT. It is translated as CASSRDSGKAVGELFF.

V is TRBV19 and J is TRBJ1-6; D gene unclear. This CDR3 is 14 amino acids long. The germline gives CDR1 LNHDA, CDR2 SQIVND (reference sequence). The germline V and J ends were trimmed by 3 bases and 6 bases, with 9 bases remaining between them. The CDR3 nucleotides are TGTGCCAGTAGTATTTCCGAGGGTAATTCACCCCTCCACTTT. It codes for CASSISEGNSPLHF.

This clone was observed once. The chain is built from TRBV7-8 and TRBJ1-2; possible D gene TRBD1, 6 bases. With 6 bases removed from V and 6 bases from J, the gap between germline ends came to 8 bases. The V gene's germline CDR1 is SGHVS and CDR2 FQNEAQ. This CDR3 is 11 amino acids long. The CDR3 coding sequence is TGTGCCAGCAGGACAGGTGATGGCTACACCTTC. As protein: CASRTGDGYTF.

The CDR3 sequence is CASSPPGGPSPLHF. Here the CDR3 DNA reads TGTGCCAGCAGTCCACCCGGCGGTCCCTCACCCCTCCACTTT. The chain links TRBV27 to TRBJ1-6; no reliable D call. Trimming removed 5 bases at V and 10 bases at J, with 15 bases between. The CDR3 spans 14 residues. Germline loops: CDR1 MNHEY, CDR2 SMNVEV (reference sequence).

This chain links TRBV20-1 with TRBJ2-3, with D maybe TRBD2 (5 bases). CDR1 is DFQATT, CDR2 SNEGSKA, per germline (reference sequence). V was clipped by 3 bases and J by 5 bases, with 15 bases between them. This CDR3 is built from 14 residues. This CDR3 is CSASENGVKDTQYF. CDR3 DNA: TGCAGTGCTAGTGAGAACGGGGTGAAAGATACGCAGTATTTT.

CDR3 sequence reads: CASSLVRAGGYGYTF. In nucleotides, the CDR3 is TGTGCCAGCAGCTTGGTAAGGGCAGGAGGGTATGGCTACACCTTC. The chain recombines TRBV5-6 with TRBJ1-2; D ambiguous. Germline V gene sequence: CDR1 SGHDT, CDR2 YYEEEE. The CDR3 is made up of 15 amino acids. Between the trimmed V and J ends, which lost 0 bases and 5 bases, there was a span of 14 bases.

V usage is TRBV28 and J usage is TRBJ1-1, with D perhaps matching TRBD1 (5 bases). The V gene's germline CDR1 is MDHEN and CDR2 SYDVKM. The V end lost 7 bases, the J end lost 0 bases, and 21 bases lay between the germline ends. The CDR3 totals 17 residues. CDR3 loop: CASISGAGLTMNTEAFF. CDR3 nucleotides: TGTGCCAGCATCTCTGGGGCAGGGCTGACGATGAACACTGAAGCTTTCTTT.

The genes are TRBV9 and TRBJ1-6; D unclear. Deletions cut 0 bases from V and 7 bases from J, with 14 bases between. CDR1 and CDR2 (germline): SGDLS, YYNGEE. The CDR3 contains 16 residues. CDR3 protein: CASSVAVGSSNSPLHF. For the CDR3, the DNA is TGTGCCAGCAGCGTAGCTGTCGGGTCCTCAAATTCACCCCTCCACTTT.

The chain carries TRBV27 and TRBJ2-1, with 9 nucleotides matching TRBD1. CDR1 is MNHEY, CDR2 SMNVEV, per germline (reference sequence). With V trimmed by 6 bases and J by 6 bases, 3 bases remained unmatched. The CDR3 is 13 residues long. The CDR3 protein is CASRRQGVNEQFF. CDR3 nucleotides: TGTGCCAGCAGACGACAGGGGGTCAATGAGCAGTTCTTC.

The chain has TRBV28 and TRBJ2-2; TRBD1 matches at 8 bases. The trim removed 5 bases at V and 4 bases at J, leaving 6 bases unmatched. CDR1 MDHEN and CDR2 SYDVKM come from the germline V gene. The CDR3 is made up of 15 amino acids. In nucleotides, the CDR3 is TGTGCCAGCAGTCCAGGGGGCGCGTTCACCGGGGAGCTGTTTTTT. The encoded protein is CASSPGGAFTGELFF.

The chain is built from TRBV12-3 or TRBV12-4 and TRBJ1-2; TRBD1 is a possible D gene (6 bases). The CDR3 extends over 12 amino acids. Trimming took 5 bases from V and 8 from J, leaving 12 bases between them. The chain's CDR3 is CASSLRGGGYTF. The DNA for the CDR3 is TGTGCCAGCAGTCTAAGGGGGGGCGGCTACACCTTC.

The CDR3 region has the DNA TGTGCCAGCAGTTCCGGACAGGCGCCAGATACGCAGTATTTT. Its protein product is CASSSGQAPDTQYF. V gene TRBV27 combines with J gene TRBJ2-3; 7 bases match TRBD1. The CDR3 runs to 14 residues. V shed 4 bases and J 4 bases; nucleotides not matched to a gene: 5. Germline CDR1 and CDR2: MNHEY and SMNVEV (reference sequence).

The chain carries TRBV10-2 and TRBJ2-3; possible D gene TRBD1, 5 bases. The CDR3 totals 14 residues. Germline CDR1 and CDR2: WSHSY and SAAADI. Trimming pared 4 bases from V and 2 bases from J, leaving 10 bases between. The CDR3 reads CASSVGRITDTQYF. For the CDR3, the DNA is TGCGCCAGCAGTGTGGGGCGGATCACAGATACGCAGTATTTT.

V and J are TRBV5-4 and TRBJ1-1; D remains unclear. CDR1 and CDR2 (germline): SGHNT, YYREEE (reference sequence). The V and J ends lost 0 bases and 6 bases respectively, with 6 bases between them. The CDR3 loop spans 12 amino acids. The CDR3 bases are TGTGCCAGCAGCTTGGGACGGGCTGAAGCTTTCTTT. It translates to CASSLGRAEAFF.

The CDR3 DNA sequence: TGTGCCAGTAGGAGACAGGGAAGCTTCTACAATGAGCAGTTCTTC. Its protein is CASRRQGSFYNEQFF. The rearrangement uses TRBV19 and TRBJ2-1, with 7 bases fitting TRBD1. Germline V gives CDR1 LNHDA, CDR2 SQIVND (reference sequence). The CDR3 is 15 amino acids. Germline trimming cut 6 bases from V and 3 bases from J; bases unmatched to any gene: 8.

This clone was observed once. V is TRBV15 and J is TRBJ2-2; D unresolved. CDR1 is LNHNV and CDR2 is YYDKDF in the germline V gene (reference sequence). Trimming stripped 5 bases from V and 5 bases from J, with 15 bases between. CDR3 length: 15 residues. In nucleotides, the CDR3 is TGTGCCACCAGCCCAAGAACGGTAATTACCGGGGAGCTGTTTTTT. Encoded protein: CATSPRTVITGELFF.